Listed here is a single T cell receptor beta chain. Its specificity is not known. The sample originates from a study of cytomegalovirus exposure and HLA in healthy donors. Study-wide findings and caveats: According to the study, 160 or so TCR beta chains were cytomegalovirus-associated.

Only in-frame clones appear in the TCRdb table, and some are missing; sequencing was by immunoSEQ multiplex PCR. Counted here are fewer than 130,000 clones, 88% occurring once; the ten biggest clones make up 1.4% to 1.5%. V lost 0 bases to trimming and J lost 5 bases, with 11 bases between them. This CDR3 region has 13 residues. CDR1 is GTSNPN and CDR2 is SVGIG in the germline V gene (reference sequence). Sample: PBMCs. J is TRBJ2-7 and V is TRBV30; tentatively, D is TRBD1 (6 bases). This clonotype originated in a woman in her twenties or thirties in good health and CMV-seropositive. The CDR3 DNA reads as TGTGCCTGGAGTGTAACAGGGTGGAACGAGCAGTACTTC. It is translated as CAWSVTGWNEQYF.